This is a list of T cell receptor beta chains from one sample in a study of response to subunit inactivated influenza vaccine. TCRdb passed the RT-PCR reads through MiXCR, listing each CDR3 protein once. Seen here are about 800,000 distinct CDR3 sequences, 21% observed once, and the top ten hold roughly 10%. This specimen was PBMCs from blood, taken about 5 days after vaccination. All receptors derive from a man in his fifties or sixties who received an inactivated influenza vaccine. The CDR3 runs from the conserved cysteine through the conserved F or W. Fields, in order: clone size, J gene, V gene, CDR3 length, D gene, CDR3 protein, CDR3 DNA. D genes are given only for firm matches. Size is stated for part of the rows, as once, few or many counts, or as a class when the clone is expanded.

abundance: .; j_gene: TRBJ2-7; v_gene: TRBV18; len: 14; d_gene: TRBD1; CDR3aa: CASSPGQGNNEQYF; CDR3nt: TGTGCCAGCTCACCGGGACAGGGAAACAACGAGCAGTACTTC
abundance: few; j_gene: TRBJ2-7; v_gene: TRBV7-2; len: 13; d_gene: .; CDR3aa: CASSLSWVAEQYF; CDR3nt: TGTGCCAGCAGCTTAAGTTGGGTTGCCGAGCAGTACTTC
abundance: few; j_gene: TRBJ1-2; v_gene: TRBV6-2/TRBV6-3; len: 14; d_gene: .; CDR3aa: CASSVVWGADGYTF; CDR3nt: TGTGCCAGCAGCGTCGTTTGGGGGGCCGATGGCTACACCTTC
abundance: many; j_gene: TRBJ1-2; v_gene: TRBV11-2; len: 18; d_gene: .; CDR3aa: CASSARTRRTDVNYGYTF; CDR3nt: TGTGCCAGCAGCGCCCGCACCAGAAGGACAGACGTTAACTATGGCTACACCTTC
abundance: few; j_gene: TRBJ2-2; v_gene: TRBV6-1; len: 15; d_gene: TRBD1; CDR3aa: CASTGQGQGTGELFF; CDR3nt: TGTGCCAGCACCGGACAGGGTCAGGGCACCGGGGAGCTGTTTTTT
abundance: .; j_gene: TRBJ2-3; v_gene: TRBV6-1; len: 16; d_gene: TRBD2; CDR3aa: CASKTSGGTSTDTQYF; CDR3nt: TGTGCCAGCAAAACTAGCGGGGGCACCTCCACAGATACGCAGTATTTT
abundance: .; j_gene: TRBJ2-3; v_gene: TRBV7-2; len: 14; d_gene: .; CDR3aa: CASSLDILWDTQYF; CDR3nt: TGTGCCAGCAGCTTAGATATCCTCTGGGATACGCAGTATTTT
abundance: many; j_gene: TRBJ2-7; v_gene: TRBV29-1; len: 11; d_gene: .; CDR3aa: CSGGDGYEQYF; CDR3nt: TGCAGCGGGGGGGACGGCTACGAGCAGTACTTC
abundance: .; j_gene: TRBJ2-3; v_gene: TRBV12-3/TRBV12-4; len: 16; d_gene: TRBD1; CDR3aa: CASSSLPTGGRDTQYF; CDR3nt: TGTGCCAGCAGCTCGCTCCCGACAGGGGGCAGGGATACGCAGTATTTT
abundance: few; j_gene: TRBJ1-1; v_gene: TRBV7-2; len: 16; d_gene: .; CDR3aa: CASSVNGRGGNTEAFF; CDR3nt: TGTGCCAGCAGTGTTAACGGTCGGGGAGGGAACACTGAAGCTTTCTTT
abundance: .; j_gene: TRBJ2-3; v_gene: TRBV7-9; len: 12; d_gene: .; CDR3aa: CASSGTPDTQYF; CDR3nt: TGTGCCAGCAGCGGGACTCCAGATACGCAGTATTTT
abundance: few; j_gene: TRBJ2-2; v_gene: TRBV4-1; len: 14; d_gene: .; CDR3aa: CASSAQGLTGELFF; CDR3nt: TGCGCCAGCAGCGCCCAAGGTTTAACCGGGGAGCTGTTTTTT
abundance: .; j_gene: TRBJ2-1; v_gene: TRBV24-1; len: 12; d_gene: .; CDR3aa: CATSPLTLEQFF; CDR3nt: TGTGCCACCAGCCCACTAACCCTAGAGCAGTTCTTC
abundance: .; j_gene: TRBJ1-5; v_gene: TRBV28; len: 15; d_gene: .; CDR3aa: CASRAAGLNNQPQHF; CDR3nt: TGTGCCAGCAGAGCCGCGGGCCTAAACAATCAGCCCCAGCATTTT
abundance: few; j_gene: TRBJ2-5; v_gene: TRBV20-1; len: 14; d_gene: .; CDR3aa: CSASKGWYQETQYF; CDR3nt: TGCAGTGCTAGTAAGGGATGGTACCAAGAGACCCAGTACTTC
abundance: .; j_gene: TRBJ1-4; v_gene: TRBV6-1; len: 13; d_gene: .; CDR3aa: CASRALGFEKLFF; CDR3nt: TGTGCCAGCAGGGCGTTAGGGTTTGAAAAACTGTTTTTT
abundance: few; j_gene: TRBJ2-2; v_gene: TRBV20-1; len: 15; d_gene: .; CDR3aa: CSARDAGTNTGELFF; CDR3nt: TGCAGTGCTAGAGATGCCGGTACGAACACCGGGGAGCTGTTTTTT
abundance: .; j_gene: TRBJ2-1; v_gene: TRBV6-2/TRBV6-3; len: 14; d_gene: TRBD1; CDR3aa: CASRDRAIGYEQFF; CDR3nt: TGTGCCAGCAGGGACAGGGCGATTGGCTATGAGCAGTTCTTC
abundance: few; j_gene: TRBJ2-3; v_gene: TRBV4-2; len: 15; d_gene: TRBD2; CDR3aa: CASSQDGGASDTQYF; CDR3nt: TGTGCCAGCAGCCAAGACGGGGGGGCCTCAGATACGCAGTATTTT
abundance: few; j_gene: TRBJ2-7; v_gene: TRBV7-9; len: 14; d_gene: .; CDR3aa: CASSFYREFYEQYF; CDR3nt: TGTGCCAGCAGCTTTTACAGGGAGTTCTACGAGCAGTACTTC
abundance: few; j_gene: TRBJ1-5; v_gene: TRBV20-1; len: 15; d_gene: TRBD1; CDR3aa: CSARDRGILGQPQHF; CDR3nt: TGCAGTGCCCGGGACAGGGGCATCCTAGGTCAGCCCCAGCATTTT
abundance: few; j_gene: TRBJ2-5; v_gene: TRBV6-1; len: 13; d_gene: .; CDR3aa: CASSVRAEETQYF; CDR3nt: TGTGCCAGCAGTGTTCGGGCAGAAGAGACCCAGTACTTC
abundance: .; j_gene: TRBJ2-1; v_gene: TRBV10-3; len: 15; d_gene: TRBD2; CDR3aa: CAISEGTSGTYEQFF; CDR3nt: TGTGCCATCAGTGAGGGGACTAGCGGGACCTATGAGCAGTTCTTC
abundance: .; j_gene: TRBJ2-7; v_gene: TRBV28; len: 17; d_gene: TRBD1; CDR3aa: CASSTNRDRGFFYEQYF; CDR3nt: TGTGCCAGCAGTACGAACCGGGACAGGGGGTTCTTCTACGAGCAGTACTTC
abundance: few; j_gene: TRBJ2-3; v_gene: TRBV7-2; len: 14; d_gene: .; CDR3aa: CASRSQGYTDTQYF; CDR3nt: TGTGCCAGCAGGTCACAGGGATACACAGATACGCAGTATTTT
abundance: .; j_gene: TRBJ2-7; v_gene: TRBV18; len: 15; d_gene: TRBD1; CDR3aa: CASSSRTGSLYEQYF; CDR3nt: TGTGCCAGCTCATCCCGGACAGGGAGCCTCTACGAGCAGTACTTC
abundance: .; j_gene: TRBJ2-6; v_gene: TRBV7-2; len: 17; d_gene: .; CDR3aa: CASRRGTRESGANVLTF; CDR3nt: TGTGCCAGCCGCAGAGGGACCAGGGAGTCTGGGGCCAACGTCCTGACTTTC
abundance: .; j_gene: TRBJ2-7; v_gene: TRBV20-1; len: 13; d_gene: TRBD1; CDR3aa: CSAGRQGAAEQYF; CDR3nt: TGCAGTGCTGGAAGACAGGGGGCGGCGGAGCAGTACTTC
abundance: .; j_gene: TRBJ2-3; v_gene: TRBV4-2; len: 16; d_gene: TRBD2; CDR3aa: CASSQGSGGAADTQYF; CDR3nt: TGTGCCAGCAGCCAAGGGAGCGGGGGGGCCGCAGATACGCAGTATTTT
abundance: .; j_gene: TRBJ2-7; v_gene: TRBV4-3; len: 18; d_gene: TRBD2; CDR3aa: CASSQVGGDSGRSYEQYF; CDR3nt: TGCGCCAGCAGCCAAGTGGGAGGGGATAGCGGGAGGTCCTACGAGCAGTACTTC
abundance: few; j_gene: TRBJ1-1; v_gene: TRBV29-1; len: 12; d_gene: .; CDR3aa: CSASTTNTEAFF; CDR3nt: TGCAGCGCGTCTACAACGAACACTGAAGCTTTCTTT
abundance: .; j_gene: TRBJ1-2; v_gene: TRBV20-1; len: 13; d_gene: TRBD1; CDR3aa: CSARARGTGGYTF; CDR3nt: TGCAGTGCTAGAGCCCGCGGGACAGGAGGCTACACCTTC
abundance: few; j_gene: TRBJ2-1; v_gene: TRBV20-1; len: 15; d_gene: TRBD2; CDR3aa: CSAPTSGRRYNEQFF; CDR3nt: TGCAGTGCTCCTACTAGCGGGAGGCGATACAATGAGCAGTTCTTC
abundance: many; j_gene: TRBJ1-1; v_gene: TRBV6-1; len: 12; d_gene: .; CDR3aa: CASSVNGPEAFF; CDR3nt: TGTGCCAGCAGTGTTAACGGACCTGAAGCTTTCTTT
abundance: .; j_gene: TRBJ1-1; v_gene: TRBV30; len: 12; d_gene: .; CDR3aa: CARGMQDTEAFF; CDR3nt: TGTGCCAGGGGGATGCAAGACACTGAAGCTTTCTTT
abundance: few; j_gene: TRBJ2-1; v_gene: TRBV5-1; len: 15; d_gene: TRBD2; CDR3aa: CASRTEGLAMNEQFF; CDR3nt: TGCGCCAGCAGGACCGAAGGACTAGCGATGAATGAGCAGTTCTTC
abundance: few; j_gene: TRBJ2-7; v_gene: TRBV10-3; len: 16; d_gene: TRBD1; CDR3aa: CAISASRQGPRGEQYF; CDR3nt: TGTGCCATCAGCGCCAGCCGACAGGGACCCCGTGGCGAGCAGTACTTC
abundance: .; j_gene: TRBJ2-5; v_gene: TRBV7-6; len: 14; d_gene: .; CDR3aa: CASSLSRVVETQYF; CDR3nt: TGTGCCAGCAGCTTAAGCCGGGTTGTTGAGACCCAGTACTTC
abundance: .; j_gene: TRBJ2-2; v_gene: TRBV27; len: 16; d_gene: TRBD1; CDR3aa: CASSLFQTQGAGELFF; CDR3nt: TGTGCCAGCAGTTTATTTCAGACCCAGGGGGCCGGGGAGCTGTTTTTT
abundance: many; j_gene: TRBJ2-3; v_gene: TRBV7-6; len: 15; d_gene: TRBD1; CDR3aa: CASSYPGQGADTQYF; CDR3nt: TGTGCCAGCAGCTATCCGGGACAGGGGGCAGATACGCAGTATTTT
abundance: few; j_gene: TRBJ2-4; v_gene: TRBV9; len: 14; d_gene: .; CDR3aa: CASSVGPTKNIQYF; CDR3nt: TGTGCCAGCAGCGTGGGACCGACGAAAAACATTCAGTACTTC
abundance: .; j_gene: TRBJ2-7; v_gene: TRBV5-1; len: 15; d_gene: .; CDR3aa: CASSQGHGALYEQYF; CDR3nt: TGCGCCAGCAGCCAGGGACACGGGGCCCTCTACGAGCAGTACTTC
abundance: few; j_gene: TRBJ2-3; v_gene: TRBV12-3/TRBV12-4; len: 15; d_gene: TRBD1; CDR3aa: CASSAWDRGSDTQYF; CDR3nt: TGTGCCAGCAGTGCCTGGGACAGGGGGTCCGATACGCAGTATTTT
abundance: .; j_gene: TRBJ2-2; v_gene: TRBV20-1; len: 12; d_gene: .; CDR3aa: CSVAANTGELFF; CDR3nt: TGCAGTGTGGCGGCCAACACCGGGGAGCTGTTTTTT
abundance: .; j_gene: TRBJ1-1; v_gene: TRBV6-4; len: 13; d_gene: TRBD1; CDR3aa: CARRTGKSTEAFF; CDR3nt: TGTGCCAGGAGGACAGGGAAGAGCACTGAAGCTTTCTTT
abundance: many; j_gene: TRBJ2-5; v_gene: TRBV29-1; len: 11; d_gene: .; CDR3aa: CSVETEETQYF; CDR3nt: TGCAGCGTTGAAACGGAAGAGACCCAGTACTTC
abundance: .; j_gene: TRBJ2-2; v_gene: TRBV7-9; len: 16; d_gene: .; CDR3aa: CASNHMKGVRTGELFF; CDR3nt: TGTGCCAGCAACCATATGAAAGGAGTTCGGACCGGGGAGCTGTTTTTT
abundance: few; j_gene: TRBJ2-5; v_gene: TRBV12-3/TRBV12-4; len: 13; d_gene: .; CDR3aa: CASSSRLQETQYF; CDR3nt: TGTGCCAGCAGTTCCCGTCTTCAAGAGACCCAGTACTTC
abundance: .; j_gene: TRBJ2-1; v_gene: TRBV6-5; len: 16; d_gene: TRBD2; CDR3aa: CASSYAAGGGLNEQFF; CDR3nt: TGTGCCAGCAGTTACGCTGCGGGGGGGGGGTTGAATGAGCAGTTCTTC
abundance: few; j_gene: TRBJ1-2; v_gene: TRBV19; len: 11; d_gene: .; CDR3aa: CATAGDYGYTF; CDR3nt: TGTGCCACCGCGGGGGATTATGGCTACACCTTC
abundance: .; j_gene: TRBJ2-7; v_gene: TRBV6-1; len: 16; d_gene: TRBD2; CDR3aa: CASSEVGGGGPYEQYF; CDR3nt: TGTGCCAGCAGTGAAGTAGGCGGCGGGGGGCCCTACGAGCAGTACTTC